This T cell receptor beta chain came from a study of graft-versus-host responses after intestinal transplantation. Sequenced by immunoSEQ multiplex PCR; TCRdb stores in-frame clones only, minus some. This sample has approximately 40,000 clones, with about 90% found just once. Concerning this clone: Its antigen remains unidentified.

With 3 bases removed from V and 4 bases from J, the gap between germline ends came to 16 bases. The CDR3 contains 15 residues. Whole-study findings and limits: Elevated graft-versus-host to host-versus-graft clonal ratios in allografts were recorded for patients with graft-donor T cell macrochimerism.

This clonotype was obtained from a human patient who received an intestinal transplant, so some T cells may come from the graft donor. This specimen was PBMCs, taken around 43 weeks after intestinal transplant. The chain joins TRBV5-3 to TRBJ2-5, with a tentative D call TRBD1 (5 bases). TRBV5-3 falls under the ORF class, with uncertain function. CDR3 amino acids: CARSSACHRIETQYF. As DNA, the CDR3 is TGTGCCAGAAGCTCCGCCTGCCACAGGATAGAGACCCAGTACTTC.